These 13 T cell receptor beta chains share one sample of origin, sequenced in a study of Graves' ophthalmopathy and Graves' hyperthyroidism (dated by TCRdb to the late 2010s). Sequencing was carried out with an Illumina HiSeq 2000. For repertoire sequencing, the TCR beta CDR3 regions were amplified from RNA transcripts. A first-round RT-PCR used HTBI primers with the Qiagen OneStep RT-PCR kit, followed by a second-round multiplex PCR, size selection and purification. The public reads were reprocessed in TCRdb via fastp at Q25 and MiXCR, keeping in-frame beta chains. Each CDR3 protein appears once, grouped with its most common genes and DNA. Recorded for this sample are about 210,000 distinct CDR3 sequences; 25% to 30% of them occurred a single time. The biggest ten clones account for about 8.2% of the sample. The specimen sequenced was peripheral blood. The receptors were sampled from a man over 45 with Graves' ophthalmopathy. Donor details come from another sample of the same person, matched by shared clones.

This clonotype was detected ten times or more. V and J are TRBV12-3 or TRBV12-4 and TRBJ2-2, with D unresolved. With 6 bases removed from V and 0 bases from J, the gap between germline ends came to 8 bases. The CDR3 loop spans 14 amino acids. This CDR3 is CASRTSANTGELFF. CDR3 sequence (DNA): TGTGCCAGCAGGACCTCTGCGAACACCGGGGAGCTGTTTTTT.

This clonotype was counted ten times or more. V gene TRBV7-6 combines with J gene TRBJ1-1, with 8 bases matching TRBD1. Germline CDR1 is SGHVS and CDR2 is FNYEAQ. The CDR3 runs to 14 residues. The V gene end was trimmed by 2 bases and the J gene end by 5 bases; junction bases not matched to a gene: 4. DNA for the CDR3: TGTGCCAGCAGCTTATCAGGGGGCAGGACTGAAGCTTTCTTT. Protein product: CASSLSGGRTEAFF.

This clonotype was detected ten times or more. This may arise from a read error, as a much more abundant clone is one base away. V is TRBV6-6 and J is TRBJ1-2; D remains unclear. CDR1 is MNHNY and CDR2 is SVGAGI in the germline V gene (reference sequence). The CDR3 loop spans 15 amino acids. The DNA of the CDR3 is TGTGCCGGCAGCGCGTCAGGACTTGCTAACTATGGCTACACCTTC. It encodes CAGSASGLANYGYTF.

In this sample, this clonotype turned up many times. This rearrangement joins TRBV6-5 to TRBJ2-7; 7 bases map to TRBD2. In germline, CDR1 is MNHEY, CDR2 SVGAGI. CDR3 length: 14 residues. Germline trimming cut 8 bases from V and 0 bases from J; bases unmatched to any gene: 7. CDR3 in DNA: TGTGCCAGCGGCGCACCGGGGGGCTCCTACGAGCAGTACTTC. It translates to CASGAPGGSYEQYF.

The DNA for the CDR3 is TGCGCCAGCAGCTTGACAAATCCCAACTATGGCTACACCTTC. It yields the protein CASSLTNPNYGYTF. V gene TRBV5-1 combines with J gene TRBJ1-2; no clear D gene. Germline-derived CDR1 and CDR2 are SGHRS and YFSETQ. The CDR3 consists of 14 residues. Trimming left V 1 base short and J 2 bases short, with 9 bases between.

There are many counts of this clonotype. This chain connects TRBV11-2 to TRBJ2-7; D gene ambiguous. This CDR3 is built from 15 residues. Trimming cost V 4 bases and J 2 bases, with 15 bases left between them. Germline-derived CDR1 and CDR2 are SGHAT and FQNNGV. Here the CDR3 DNA reads TGTGCCAGCAGCTCGTATGAAACTTCGGCCTACGAGCAGTACTTC. Translating it yields CASSSYETSAYEQYF.

The sample holds many counts of this clonotype. V usage is TRBV28 and J usage is TRBJ1-5; D gene unclear. CDR1 is MDHEN, CDR2 SYDVKM, per germline. The V gene lost 3 bases and the J gene lost 2 bases, with 11 bases spanning the gap. This CDR3 comprises 15 residues. The CDR3 spells CASSLVGPGNQPQHF. The CDR3 bases are TGTGCCAGCAGTTTGGTTGGGCCGGGCAATCAGCCCCAGCATTTT. The full variable domain, with the rest looked up from reference TRBV28 and TRBJ1-5, is DVKVTQSSRYLVKRTGEKVFLECVQDMDHENMFWYRQDPGLGLRLIYFSYDVKMKEKGDIPEGYSVSREKKERFSLILESASTNQTSMYLCASSLVGPGNQPQHFGDGTRLSIL.

The chain joins TRBV12-3 or TRBV12-4 to TRBJ2-2; 7 nucleotides align to TRBD1. The CDR3 is 16 residues long. V lost 5 bases and J lost 4; bases outside the gene matches: 10. The CDR3 region has the DNA TGTGCCAGCAGTACAGGGGCGCTTCGGGCCACCGGGGAGCTGTTTTTT. Translation gives CASSTGALRATGELFF.

This clonotype was seen repeatedly, ten times or more. The chain has TRBV28 and TRBJ2-7; D not certain. Germline loops: CDR1 MDHEN, CDR2 SYDVKM. The CDR3 sequence is 13 residues long. Trimming took off 7 bases at V and 3 bases at J, with 13 bases between the two ends. The CDR3 coding sequence is TGTGCCAGCACCGTCCCGTCTCGCTACGAGCAGTACTTC. It encodes CASTVPSRYEQYF.

The V call is TRBV2, the J call TRBJ2-7; no clear D. The V and J ends lost 0 bases and 4 bases respectively, with 10 bases between them. Germline-derived CDR1 and CDR2 are SNHLY and FYNNEI. The CDR3 has 14 amino acids. CDR3 DNA: TGTGCCAGCAGTGAAGCAGGCCCGTCGTACGAGCAGTACTTC. Translation gives CASSEAGPSYEQYF.

This clonotype is a singleton in its sample. V gene TRBV6-2 or TRBV6-3 combines with J gene TRBJ2-5; no firm D call. The germline V gene has CDR1 MNHEY and CDR2 SVGEGT. Trimming took off 7 bases at V and 2 bases at J, with 11 bases between the two ends. The CDR3 is 13 amino acids. CDR3 in DNA: TGTGCCAGCAAGACCCGAAAGCAAGAGACCCAGTACTTC. The encoded protein is CASKTRKQETQYF.

This clonotype has at least ten counts. The V call is TRBV28, the J call TRBJ2-7, with no clear D. The CDR3 spans 14 residues. V lost 4 bases to trimming and J lost 2 bases, with 12 bases between them. Looked up from germline, CDR1 is MDHEN and CDR2 is SYDVKM. CDR3 DNA sequence: TGTGCCAGCAGTTCCTCGGACCAAACCTACGAGCAGTACTTC. Protein: CASSSSDQTYEQYF.

This clonotype was detected ten times or more. The chain carries TRBV7-8 and TRBJ2-7; possibly TRBD1 or TRBD2 for D (5 bases each). Germline-derived CDR1 and CDR2 are SGHVS and FQNEAQ. The CDR3 length is 16 residues. Trimming cost V 0 bases and J 4 bases, with 16 bases left between them. CDR3 sequence reads: CASSLALVRGGYEQYF. CDR3 bases: TGTGCCAGCAGCTTAGCGCTCGTGAGGGGTGGTTACGAGCAGTACTTC.